This is a list of T cell receptor beta chains from one sample in a study of T cells after posttransplantation cyclophosphamide. Data came from immunoSEQ multiplex PCR; TCRdb stores just in-frame clones and leaves some out. The sample includes under 25,000 clones, none of them occurring once. The specimen was PBMCs, collected after allogeneic stem cell transplant with posttransplant cyclophosphamide. The receptors shown here come from a male patient in his late teens or twenties who received an allogeneic stem cell transplant from a related donor, was CMV-positive, and had no GVHD. These T cells may partly come from the graft donor. CDR3s include the opening cysteine and the closing phenylalanine or tryptophan. A D gene is named only where the DNA matches it firmly. Some rows have no size entry. The others give once, few or many, or a class for an expanded clone.

size,J,D,V,CDR3,DNA
many,TRBJ2-5,TRBD2,TRBV15,CATSRERESETQYF,TGTGCCACCAGCAGAGAGCGGGAGTCGGAGACCCAGTACTTC
many,TRBJ1-2,TRBD1,TRBV11-2,CASSPSDRAYGYTF,TGTGCCAGCAGCCCCTCGGACAGGGCTTATGGCTACACCTTC
many,TRBJ1-4,.,TRBV6-1,CASSPPGLPEKLFF,TGTGCCAGCAGTCCTCCGGGACTGCCTGAAAAACTGTTTTTT
many,TRBJ1-1,.,TRBV19,CASSMTGGDTEAFF,TGTGCCAGTAGTATGACGGGGGGGGACACTGAAGCTTTCTTT
many,TRBJ2-3,TRBD2,TRBV7-9,CASSSRDSRGAEYF,TGTGCCAGCAGCTCTAGAGATTCGCGGGGGGCTGAGTATTTT
many,TRBJ1-5,TRBD1,TRBV7-2,CASSLPGQGASQPQHF,TGTGCCAGCAGCTTACCGGGACAGGGGGCCAGCCAGCCCCAGCATTTT
few,TRBJ2-5,.,TRBV28,CASSPRSGGQTQYF,TGTGCCAGCAGCCCGCGAAGCGGCGGGCAGACCCAGTACTTC
many,TRBJ2-1,.,TRBV30,CAWRYNSRGKSYNEQFF,TGTGCCTGGAGATATAACAGCAGGGGTAAATCCTACAATGAGCAGTTCTTC
many,TRBJ2-1,TRBD2,TRBV5-4,CASSLPRRGGGYNEQFF,TGTGCCAGCAGCTTACCCCGGCGGGGGGGTGGCTACAATGAGCAGTTCTTC
many,TRBJ2-1,TRBD2,TRBV10-3,CAISDRTSGGQNEQFF,TGTGCCATCAGTGACCGGACTAGCGGGGGCCAAAATGAGCAGTTCTTC
many,TRBJ2-3,.,TRBV27,CASSFSGVSSFTQYF,TGTGCCAGCAGCTTCTCCGGGGTTTCCTCATTTACGCAGTATTTT
.,TRBJ2-3,.,TRBV7-3,CASSLTRRGIPTDTQYF,TGTGCCAGCAGCTTAACGAGGCGGGGTATTCCCACAGATACGCAGTATTTT
many,TRBJ2-7,.,TRBV7-6,CASSPIGAEQYF,TGTGCCAGCAGCCCGATTGGGGCCGAGCAGTACTTC
many,TRBJ2-7,TRBD1,TRBV19,CASSPPGTGEYEQYF,TGTGCCAGTAGTCCCCCCGGGACAGGGGAGTACGAGCAGTACTTC
.,TRBJ2-5,TRBD2,TRBV25-1,CASSVSRGSGRPSETQYF,TGTGCCAGCAGTGTAAGTCGCGGGAGTGGGAGGCCTTCAGAGACCCAGTACTTC
.,TRBJ2-3,TRBD2,TRBV7-9,CASSPPSGRGTDTQYF,TGTGCCAGCAGCCCGCCTAGCGGGAGGGGGACAGATACGCAGTATTTT
many,TRBJ2-7,.,TRBV19,CATSGLEAYEQYF,TGTGCCACCTCTGGACTTGAAGCCTACGAGCAGTACTTC
many,TRBJ2-1,TRBD1,TRBV5-1,CASSWTGINEQFF,TGCGCCAGCAGCTGGACAGGGATCAATGAGCAGTTCTTC
many,TRBJ1-2,.,TRBV5-1,CASSPDGGVYGYTF,TGCGCCAGCAGTCCTGACGGGGGGGTTTATGGCTACACCTTC
many,TRBJ2-7,.,TRBV9,CASSVGAEQYF,TGTGCCAGCAGCGTAGGGGCAGAGCAGTACTTC
many,TRBJ2-1,TRBD2,TRBV5-1,CASSTSGLTYNEQFF,TGCGCCAGCAGCACTAGCGGGTTGACCTACAATGAGCAGTTCTTC
many,TRBJ1-5,.,TRBV7-9,CASSLGRLTGGVENQPQHF,TGTGCCAGCAGCTTAGGGAGACTGACAGGTGGTGTTGAGAATCAGCCCCAGCATTTT
medium-sized,TRBJ1-1,.,TRBV7-2,CASSLERGSNTEAFF,TGTGCCAGCAGCTTAGAGCGGGGTTCGAACACTGAAGCTTTCTTT
many,TRBJ1-5,.,TRBV6-5,CASSPQGFSNQPQHF,TGTGCCAGCAGTCCCCAGGGGTTTAGCAATCAGCCCCAGCATTTT
many,TRBJ1-1,TRBD1,TRBV6-6,CASNPTGGLVEAFF,TGTGCCAGCAACCCCACAGGGGGCCTAGTGGAAGCTTTCTTT
many,TRBJ1-1,.,TRBV7-2,CASRQGGWTEAFF,TGTGCCAGCAGGCAGGGAGGATGGACTGAAGCTTTCTTT
many,TRBJ1-3,.,TRBV4-1,CASSQPPGSSGNTIYF,TGCGCCAGCAGCCAACCCCCCGGGAGCTCTGGAAACACCATATATTTT
many,TRBJ2-7,TRBD1,TRBV5-4,CASGLGTGGHEQYF,TGTGCCAGCGGACTCGGGACAGGGGGCCACGAGCAGTACTTC
many,TRBJ1-2,.,TRBV13,CASSLGDSGRYGYTF,TGTGCCAGCAGCTTAGGGGACTCCGGGCGGTATGGCTACACCTTC
many,TRBJ1-2,.,TRBV18,CASSPLEGSGYTF,TGTGCCAGCTCACCTTTGGAGGGTAGCGGCTACACCTTC
many,TRBJ2-1,.,TRBV11-3,CASSSRGATSLYNEQFF,TGTGCCAGCAGCTCGCGTGGGGCGACCTCTTTATACAATGAGCAGTTCTTC
many,TRBJ2-7,TRBD1,TRBV6-5,CASSPGTDHYEQYF,TGTGCCAGCAGCCCCGGGACAGACCACTACGAGCAGTACTTC
many,TRBJ1-2,.,TRBV4-1,CASSQDHIRQGSNGYTF,TGCGCCAGCAGCCAAGATCACATAAGGCAGGGGAGTAATGGCTACACCTTC
many,TRBJ2-7,.,TRBV9,CASSVEGGRGEQYF,TGTGCCAGCAGCGTAGAAGGAGGGCGGGGCGAGCAGTACTTC
many,TRBJ1-2,.,TRBV6-1,CASSVQVSGYTF,TGTGCCAGCAGTGTACAAGTTTCTGGCTACACCTTC
many,TRBJ1-2,.,TRBV30,CAWSGGYNGYTF,TGTGCCTGGAGTGGAGGATACAATGGCTACACCTTC
many,TRBJ2-2,.,TRBV14,CASSPNRAGELFF,TGTGCCAGCAGCCCAAACAGGGCGGGGGAGCTGTTTTTT
many,TRBJ2-5,TRBD2,TRBV6-5,CASSYSLAGVRETQYF,TGTGCCAGCAGTTACTCGTTAGCGGGGGTGAGAGAGACCCAGTACTTC